This TCR beta chain originates from a study of human T cells and chemical hapten exposure. V lost 0 bases, J lost 3 bases, and 7 bases stayed unmatched. The CDR3 length is 17 residues. The germline V gene has CDR1 MGHRA and CDR2 YSYEKL. Study results and limitations: Donors had alopecia, so their immune response may differ from healthy people's.

TCRdb independently ran MiXCR on the RACE reads; one entry per CDR3 protein. The sample holds 370,000 or so distinct CDR3 sequences, roughly 4.8% seen once. Time point noted: patch test 1, 2 weeks after DPC sensitization. The treatment: therapeutic diphenylcyclopropenone sensitization with weekly scalp DPC. This clonotype was recorded many times. Its antigen is undetermined. This clonotype was obtained from a woman aged 45-59 years with alopecia areata. Some clones in this sample may be carry-over from other donors' samples. The chain has TRBV4-1 and TRBJ2-3; 9 bases match TRBD2. The sample was whole blood, taken in connection with sensitization to the hapten diphenylcyclopropenone (DPC). Here the CDR3 DNA reads TGCGCCAGCAGCCAAGATCCCGGCGGGGGGGCGACAGATACGCAGTATTTT. This encodes CASSQDPGGGATDTQYF.